The table lists the clone carrying this T cell receptor beta chain with a few counts. Antigen specificity is unknown. Germline V lookup: CDR1 MGHRA, CDR2 YSYEKL. After removal of 1 base from V and 2 bases from J, the junction contained 5 bases not matched to a gene. There are 15 residues in the CDR3. This specimen comes from a study of vaccination effects on CD4 cells after COVID-19. Antigen-specific CD4+ T cells were first expanded with viral peptide pools by the ViraFEST assay and only then sequenced. CD4+ T cells were isolated after around ten days of culture. Either the BNT162b2 or mRNA-1273 vaccine was given to participants in two doses. Assay used: immunoSEQ multiplex PCR; TCRdb lists only in-frame clones, some missing. In the table there are tens of thousands of clones, more than 65% of which are singletons.

The TCR originated in a human donor who received a COVID-19 vaccine. Material: CD4+ T cells from PBMCs cultured with HCoV-NL63 spike peptides, obtained after COVID-19 vaccination. This sequence joins TRBV4-1 and TRBJ2-7, with 7 positions matching TRBD2. The CDR3 here is CASSQVGGKTYEQYF. The CDR3 nucleotides read TGCGCCAGCAGCCAAGTCGGGGGGAAGACCTACGAGCAGTACTTC.